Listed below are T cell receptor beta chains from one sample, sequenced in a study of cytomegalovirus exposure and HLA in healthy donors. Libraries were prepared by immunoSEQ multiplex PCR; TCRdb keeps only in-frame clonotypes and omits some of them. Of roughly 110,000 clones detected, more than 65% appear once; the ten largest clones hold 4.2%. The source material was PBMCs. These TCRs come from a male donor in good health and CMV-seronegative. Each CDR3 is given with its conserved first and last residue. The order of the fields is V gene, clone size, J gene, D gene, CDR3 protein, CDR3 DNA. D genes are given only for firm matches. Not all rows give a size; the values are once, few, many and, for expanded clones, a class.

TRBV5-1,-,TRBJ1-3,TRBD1,CASSLDPGGGNTIYF,TGCGCCAGCAGCTTGGATCCAGGGGGTGGAAACACCATATATTTT
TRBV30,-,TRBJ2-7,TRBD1,CAWSKDRGSYEQYF,TGTGCCTGGAGTAAGGACAGGGGCTCCTACGAGCAGTACTTC
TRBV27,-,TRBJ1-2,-,CASWAGVDYGYTF,TGTGCCAGCTGGGCAGGGGTTGACTATGGCTACACCTTC
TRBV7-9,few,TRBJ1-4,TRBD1,CASSPGTATNEKLFF,TGTGCCAGCAGCCCCGGGACAGCAACTAATGAAAAACTGTTTTTT
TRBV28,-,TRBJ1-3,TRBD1,CASSPTTTGVGNTIYF,TGTGCCAGCAGTCCTACAACGACAGGGGTTGGAAACACCATATATTTT
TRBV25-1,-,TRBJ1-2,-,CARSGRNYGYTF,TGTGCCAGGAGCGGGAGGAACTATGGCTACACCTTC
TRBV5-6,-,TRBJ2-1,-,CASSRPGGSSYNEQFF,TGTGCCAGCAGCCGACCCGGGGGTAGCTCCTACAATGAGCAGTTCTTC
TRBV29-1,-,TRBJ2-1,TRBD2,CSVTLIAGVSEQFF,TGCAGCGTGACCCTTATAGCGGGAGTATCAGAGCAGTTCTTC
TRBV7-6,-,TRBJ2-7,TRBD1,CASSLLTGDEQYF,TGTGCCAGCAGCTTACTTACAGGGGACGAGCAGTACTTC
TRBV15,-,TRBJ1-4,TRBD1,CATSREDRADEKLFF,TGTGCCACCAGCCGCGAGGACAGGGCCGATGAAAAACTGTTTTTT
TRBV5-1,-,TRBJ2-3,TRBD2,CASSLEGTSGSMVPDTQYF,TGCGCCAGCAGCTTGGAAGGGACTAGCGGGAGTATGGTTCCAGATACGCAGTATTTT
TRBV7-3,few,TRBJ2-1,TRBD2,CASSPLAGGYNEQFF,TGTGCCAGCAGCCCTTTAGCGGGAGGCTACAATGAGCAGTTCTTC
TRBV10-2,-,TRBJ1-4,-,CASSESRLRGEKLFF,TGCGCCAGCAGTGAGTCACGACTCCGTGGAGAAAAACTGTTTTTT
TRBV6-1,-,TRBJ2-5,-,CASSEFTDLQETQYF,TGTGCCAGCAGTGAATTTACAGATCTCCAAGAGACCCAGTACTTC
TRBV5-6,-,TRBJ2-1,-,CASSSTLAAEQFF,TGTGCCAGCAGCTCCACACTAGCCGCTGAGCAGTTCTTC
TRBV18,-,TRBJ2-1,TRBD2,CASSLGTSGSYNEQFF,TGTGCCAGCTCACTGGGGACTAGCGGATCGTACAATGAGCAGTTCTTC
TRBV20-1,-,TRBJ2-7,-,CSARGSYEQYF,TGCAGTGCTAGAGGGAGCTACGAGCAGTACTTC
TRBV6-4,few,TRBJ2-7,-,CASIPRYEQYF,TGTGCCAGCATTCCTAGGTACGAGCAGTACTTC
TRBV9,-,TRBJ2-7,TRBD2,CASSVVPTSGYEQYF,TGTGCCAGCAGCGTAGTCCCGACTAGCGGCTACGAGCAGTACTTC
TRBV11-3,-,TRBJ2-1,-,CASSLKGVYNEQFF,TGTGCCAGCAGCTTAAAAGGGGTCTACAATGAGCAGTTCTTC
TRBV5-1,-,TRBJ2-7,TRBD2,CASSLVGGSIYEQYF,TGCGCCAGCAGCTTGGTCGGCGGGAGTATTTACGAGCAGTACTTC
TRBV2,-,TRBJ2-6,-,CASPGSSGANVLTF,TGCGCCTCTCCCGGGAGCTCTGGGGCCAACGTCCTGACTTTC
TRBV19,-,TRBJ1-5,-,CASREQTDQPQHF,TGTGCCAGTAGGGAGCAGACCGATCAGCCCCAGCATTTT
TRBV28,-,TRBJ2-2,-,CASRTLTRGNTGELFF,TGTGCCAGCAGAACACTTACCAGGGGAAACACCGGGGAGCTGTTTTTT
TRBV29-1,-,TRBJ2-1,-,CSVGGQTTNNEQFF,TGCAGCGTTGGCGGGCAGACTACCAACAATGAGCAGTTCTTC
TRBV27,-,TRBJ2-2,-,CASSRGYSNTGELFF,TGTGCCAGCAGTCGGGGGTACTCGAACACCGGGGAGCTGTTTTTT
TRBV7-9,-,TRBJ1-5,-,CASSPGRFASNQPQHF,TGTGCCAGCAGCCCCGGGAGATTTGCTAGCAATCAGCCCCAGCATTTT
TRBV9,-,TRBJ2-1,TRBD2,CASSVRTSGDYNEQFF,TGTGCCAGCAGCGTAAGGACTAGCGGGGACTACAATGAGCAGTTCTTC
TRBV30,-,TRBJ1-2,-,CAWSEDRLVNYGYTF,TGTGCCTGGAGTGAAGACAGGCTCGTAAACTATGGCTACACCTTC
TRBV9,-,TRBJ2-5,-,CASSGYSRRVGGILQETQYF,TGTGCCAGCAGCGGCTACTCCCGAAGAGTGGGCGGGATACTACAAGAGACCCAGTACTTC
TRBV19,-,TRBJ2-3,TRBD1,CASSIDLWRAGQGAKDTQYF,TGTGCCAGTAGTATAGATCTATGGCGGGCGGGACAGGGGGCGAAAGATACGCAGTATTTT
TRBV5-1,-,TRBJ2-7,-,CASSLGAGREQYF,TGCGCCAGCAGCTTGGGGGCAGGTAGGGAGCAGTACTTC
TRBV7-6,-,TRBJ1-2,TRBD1,CASSPRQGFYGYTF,TGTGCCAGCAGCCCGCGACAGGGGTTCTATGGCTACACCTTC
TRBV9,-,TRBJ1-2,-,CASSPQGSIYGYTF,TGTGCCAGCAGCCCGCAGGGGAGTATCTATGGCTACACCTTC
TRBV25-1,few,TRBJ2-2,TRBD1,CASRLTGSNTGELFF,TGTGCCAGCCGCCTGACAGGGTCGAACACCGGGGAGCTGTTTTTT
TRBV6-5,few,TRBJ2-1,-,CASSPLTGSYNEQFF,TGTGCCAGCAGTCCGCTGACAGGCTCCTACAATGAGCAGTTCTTC
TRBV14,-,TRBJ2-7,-,CASSQEHRVDEQYF,TGTGCCAGCAGCCAAGAACACAGGGTTGACGAGCAGTACTTC
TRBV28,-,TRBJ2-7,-,CASSSAGDYEQYF,TGTGCCAGCAGTTCGGCAGGGGATTACGAGCAGTACTTC
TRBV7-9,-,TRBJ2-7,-,CASSWRDLEQYF,TGTGCCAGCAGCTGGAGGGATCTTGAGCAGTACTTC
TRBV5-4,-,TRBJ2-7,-,CASSTFRTTSYEQYF,TGTGCCAGCAGCACCTTCAGGACTACCTCCTACGAGCAGTACTTC
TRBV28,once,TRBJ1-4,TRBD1,CASSFLGAGGEKLFF,TGTGCCAGCAGTTTTCTGGGGGCAGGGGGCGAAAAACTGTTTTTT
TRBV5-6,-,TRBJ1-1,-,CASSAIGGAPDTEAFF,TGTGCCAGCAGCGCAATCGGGGGAGCTCCTGACACTGAAGCTTTCTTT
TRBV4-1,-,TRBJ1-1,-,CASSPPGLNTEAFF,TGCGCCAGCAGCCCGCCGGGGTTAAACACTGAAGCTTTCTTT
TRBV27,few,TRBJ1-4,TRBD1,CASSLWTGSEKLFF,TGTGCCAGCAGTCTATGGACAGGGAGTGAAAAACTGTTTTTT
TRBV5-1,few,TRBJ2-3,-,CASSPSPLDTQYF,TGCGCCAGCAGCCCTAGCCCCCTGGATACGCAGTATTTT
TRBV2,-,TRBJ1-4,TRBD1,CASLTGGATNEKLFF,TGTGCCAGCCTGACAGGGGGAGCAACTAATGAAAAACTGTTTTTT
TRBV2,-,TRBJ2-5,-,CASSERLGAEVGETQYF,TGTGCCAGCAGTGAGCGGTTGGGTGCGGAGGTAGGAGAGACCCAGTACTTC
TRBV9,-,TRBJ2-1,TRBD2,CASSVVSSGSSPHEQFF,TGTGCCAGCAGCGTAGTAAGTAGCGGGAGTTCCCCCCATGAGCAGTTCTTC
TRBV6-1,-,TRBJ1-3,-,CASSGKGGNTIYF,TGTGCCAGCAGTGGTAAGGGAGGAAACACCATATATTTT
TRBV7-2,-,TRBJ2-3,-,CASSLKQGTDTQYF,TGTGCCAGCAGCTTAAAACAGGGCACAGATACGCAGTATTTT
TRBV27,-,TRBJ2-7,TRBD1,CASSRGDRGVYEQYF,TGTGCCAGCAGTCGGGGGGACAGGGGTGTCTACGAGCAGTACTTC
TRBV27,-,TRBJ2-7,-,CASSFDRYEQYF,TGTGCCAGCAGTTTTGATCGGTACGAGCAGTACTTC
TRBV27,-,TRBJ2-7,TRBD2,CASSLQGGRAYKQYF,TGTGCCAGCAGTTTACAGGGCGGGAGGGCCTACAAGCAGTACTTC
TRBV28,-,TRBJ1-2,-,CASSLLREGYTF,TGTGCCAGCAGTTTATTGAGGGAAGGCTACACCTTC